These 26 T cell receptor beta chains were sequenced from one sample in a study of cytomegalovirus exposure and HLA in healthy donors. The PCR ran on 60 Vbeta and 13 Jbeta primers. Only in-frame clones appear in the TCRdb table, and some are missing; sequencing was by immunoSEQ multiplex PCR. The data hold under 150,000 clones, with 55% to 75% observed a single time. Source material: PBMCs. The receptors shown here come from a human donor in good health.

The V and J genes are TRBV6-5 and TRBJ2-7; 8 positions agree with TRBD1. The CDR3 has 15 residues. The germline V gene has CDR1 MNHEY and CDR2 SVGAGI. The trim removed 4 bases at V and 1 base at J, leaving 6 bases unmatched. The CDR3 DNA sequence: TGTGCCAGCAGTTCACAGGGGGAGGTATCCTACGAGCAGTACTTC. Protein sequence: CASSSQGEVSYEQYF.

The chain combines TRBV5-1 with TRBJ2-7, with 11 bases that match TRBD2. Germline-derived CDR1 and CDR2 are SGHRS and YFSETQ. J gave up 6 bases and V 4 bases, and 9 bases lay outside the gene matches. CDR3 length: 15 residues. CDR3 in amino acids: CASSNQLAGDGEQYF. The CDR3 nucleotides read TGCGCCAGCAGCAACCAACTAGCGGGAGATGGCGAGCAGTACTTC.

The CDR3 DNA is TGTGCCATCAGTGAGGGGGTTGGGGCCTATGGCTACACCTTC. This gives the protein CAISEGVGAYGYTF. The rearrangement joins TRBV10-3 to TRBJ1-2, with a weak D call TRBD1 (5 bases). Germline V gene lookup returns CDR1 ENHRY and CDR2 SYGVKD. V was pared by 2 bases and J by 4 bases, with 11 bases between. The CDR3 has 14 amino acids.

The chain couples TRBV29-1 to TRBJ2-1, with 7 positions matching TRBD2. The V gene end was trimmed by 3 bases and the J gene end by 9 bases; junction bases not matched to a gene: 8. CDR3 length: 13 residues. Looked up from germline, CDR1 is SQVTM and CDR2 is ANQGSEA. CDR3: CSVDLNWGGEQFF. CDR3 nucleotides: TGCAGCGTTGACTTGAATTGGGGGGGTGAGCAGTTCTTC.

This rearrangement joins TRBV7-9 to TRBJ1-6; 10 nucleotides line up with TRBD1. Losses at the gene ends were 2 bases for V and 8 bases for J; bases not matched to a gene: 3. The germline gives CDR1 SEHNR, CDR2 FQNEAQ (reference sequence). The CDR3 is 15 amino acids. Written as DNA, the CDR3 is TGTGCCAGCAGCTTACAGGGACAGGGGTATTCACCCCTCCACTTT. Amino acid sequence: CASSLQGQGYSPLHF.

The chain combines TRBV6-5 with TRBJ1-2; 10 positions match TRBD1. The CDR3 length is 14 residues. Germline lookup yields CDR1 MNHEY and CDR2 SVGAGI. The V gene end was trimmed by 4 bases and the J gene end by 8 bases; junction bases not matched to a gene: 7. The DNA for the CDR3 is TGTGCCAGCAGTTCCCATGACAGGGGGCAAGGCTACACCTTC. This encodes CASSSHDRGQGYTF.

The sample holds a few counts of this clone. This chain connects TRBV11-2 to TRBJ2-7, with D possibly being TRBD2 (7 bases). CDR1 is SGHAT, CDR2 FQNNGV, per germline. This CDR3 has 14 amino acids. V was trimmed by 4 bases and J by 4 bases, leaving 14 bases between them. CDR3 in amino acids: CASSSGGGRYEQYF. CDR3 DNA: TGTGCCAGCAGCTCCGGCGGGGGCAGGTACGAGCAGTACTTC.

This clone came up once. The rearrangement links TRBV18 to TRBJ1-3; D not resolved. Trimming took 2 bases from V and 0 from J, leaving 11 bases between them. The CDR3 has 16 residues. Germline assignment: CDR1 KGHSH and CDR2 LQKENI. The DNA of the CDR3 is TGTGCCAGCTCACCAGACATATCCAGCTCTGGAAACACCATATATTTT. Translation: CASSPDISSSGNTIYF.

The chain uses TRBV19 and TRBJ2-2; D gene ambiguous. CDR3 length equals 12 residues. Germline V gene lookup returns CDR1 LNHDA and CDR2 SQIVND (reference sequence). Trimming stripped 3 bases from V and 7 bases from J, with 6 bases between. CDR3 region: CASSIRIGELFF. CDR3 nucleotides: TGTGCCAGTAGTATCCGTATCGGGGAGCTGTTTTTT. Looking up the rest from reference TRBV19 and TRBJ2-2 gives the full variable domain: DGGITQSPKYLFRKEGQNVTLSCEQNLNHDAMYWYRQDPGQGLRLIYYSQIVNDFQKGDIAEGYSVSREKKESFPLTVTSAQKNPTAFYLCASSIRIGELFFGEGSRLTVL.

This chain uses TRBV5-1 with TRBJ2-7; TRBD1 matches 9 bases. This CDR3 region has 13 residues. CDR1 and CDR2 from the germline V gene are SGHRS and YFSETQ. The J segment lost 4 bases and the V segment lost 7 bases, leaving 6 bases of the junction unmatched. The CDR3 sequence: CASPDRGSYEQYF. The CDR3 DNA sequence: TGCGCCAGCCCGGACAGGGGCTCTTACGAGCAGTACTTC.

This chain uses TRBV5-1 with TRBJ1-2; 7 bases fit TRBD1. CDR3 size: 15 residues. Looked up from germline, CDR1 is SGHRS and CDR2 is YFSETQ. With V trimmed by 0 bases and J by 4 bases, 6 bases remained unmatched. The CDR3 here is CASSLAEAGGYGYTF. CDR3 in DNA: TGCGCCAGCAGCTTGGCCGAGGCAGGGGGCTATGGCTACACCTTC.

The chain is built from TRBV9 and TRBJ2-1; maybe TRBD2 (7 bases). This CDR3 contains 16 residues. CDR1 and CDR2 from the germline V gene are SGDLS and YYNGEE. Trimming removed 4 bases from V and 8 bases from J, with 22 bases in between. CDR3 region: CASSPDLRGRWDEQFF. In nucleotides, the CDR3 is TGTGCCAGCAGCCCCGACTTGCGGGGGCGGTGGGATGAGCAGTTCTTC. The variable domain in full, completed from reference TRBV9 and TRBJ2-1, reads DSGVTQTPKHLITATGQRVTLRCSPRSGDLSVYWYQQSLDQGLQFLIQYYNGEERAKGNILERFSAQQFPDLHSELNLSSLELGDSALYFCASSPDLRGRWDEQFFGPGTRLTVL.

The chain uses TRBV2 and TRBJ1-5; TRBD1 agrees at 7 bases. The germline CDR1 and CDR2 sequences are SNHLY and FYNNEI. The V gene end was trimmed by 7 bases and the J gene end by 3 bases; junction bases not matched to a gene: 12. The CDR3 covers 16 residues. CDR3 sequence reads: CASTVGQGVNNQPQHF. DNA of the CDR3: TGTGCCAGCACCGTTGGGCAGGGGGTAAACAATCAGCCCCAGCATTTT.

The CDR3 loop reads CASREGFGTQYF. In DNA form, the CDR3 reads TGTGCCAGCAGGGAGGGGTTCGGTACGCAGTATTTT. The chain uses TRBV27 and TRBJ2-3; D possibly corresponds to TRBD2 (6 bases). The CDR3 loop spans 12 amino acids. CDR1 is MNHEY and CDR2 is SMNVEV in the germline V gene (reference sequence). V dropped 6 bases and J dropped 8 bases, with 12 bases sitting between them.

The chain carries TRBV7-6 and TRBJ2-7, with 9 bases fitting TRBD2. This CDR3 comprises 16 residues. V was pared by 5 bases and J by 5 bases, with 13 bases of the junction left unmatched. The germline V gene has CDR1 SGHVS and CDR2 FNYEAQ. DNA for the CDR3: TGTGCCAGCAGCGCCCCCCCTAGCGGGGCCCCGGACGAGCAGTACTTC. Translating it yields CASSAPPSGAPDEQYF.

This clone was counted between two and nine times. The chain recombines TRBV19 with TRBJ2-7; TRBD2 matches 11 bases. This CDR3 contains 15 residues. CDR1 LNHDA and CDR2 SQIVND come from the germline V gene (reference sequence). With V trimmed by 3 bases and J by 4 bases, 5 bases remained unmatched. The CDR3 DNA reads TGTGCCAGTAGTATGACTAGCGGGACCAAGTACGAGCAGTACTTC. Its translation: CASSMTSGTKYEQYF.

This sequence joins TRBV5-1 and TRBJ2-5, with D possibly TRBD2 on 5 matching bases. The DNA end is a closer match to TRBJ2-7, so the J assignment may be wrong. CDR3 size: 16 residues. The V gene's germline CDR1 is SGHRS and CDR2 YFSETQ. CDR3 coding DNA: TGCGCCAGCAGCTTGGCTGCCGGACTGAGCTCCTACGAGCAGTACTTC. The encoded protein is CASSLAAGLSSYEQYF.

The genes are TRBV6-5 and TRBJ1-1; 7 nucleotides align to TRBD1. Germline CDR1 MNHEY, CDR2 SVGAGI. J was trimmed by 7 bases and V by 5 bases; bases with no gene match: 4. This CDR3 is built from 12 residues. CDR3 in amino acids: CASSKGQLEAFF. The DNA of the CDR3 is TGTGCCAGCAGTAAGGGACAGCTTGAAGCTTTCTTT.

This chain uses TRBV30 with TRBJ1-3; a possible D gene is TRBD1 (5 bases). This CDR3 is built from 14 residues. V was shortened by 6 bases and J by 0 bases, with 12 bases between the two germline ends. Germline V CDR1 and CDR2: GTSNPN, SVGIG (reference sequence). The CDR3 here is CACGGPGSGNTIYF. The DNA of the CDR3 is TGTGCCTGCGGGGGTCCGGGCTCTGGAAACACCATATATTTT. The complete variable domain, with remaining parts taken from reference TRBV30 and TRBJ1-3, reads SQTIHQWPATLVQPVGSPLSLECTVEGTSNPNLYWYRQAAGRGLQLLFYSVGIGQISSEVPQNLSASRPQDRQFILSSKKLLLSDSGFYLCACGGPGSGNTIYFGEGSWLTVV.

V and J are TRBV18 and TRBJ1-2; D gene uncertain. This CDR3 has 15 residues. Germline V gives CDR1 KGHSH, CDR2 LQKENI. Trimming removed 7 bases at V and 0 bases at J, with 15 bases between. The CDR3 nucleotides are TGTGCCAGCTTCGACCCAGACGAGGCTAACTATGGCTACACCTTC. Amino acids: CASFDPDEANYGYTF.

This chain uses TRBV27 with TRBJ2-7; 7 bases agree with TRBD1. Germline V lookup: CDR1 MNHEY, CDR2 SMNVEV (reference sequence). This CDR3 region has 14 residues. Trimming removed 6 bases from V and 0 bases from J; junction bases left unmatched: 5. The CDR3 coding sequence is TGTGCCAGCAGCAACAGGGGTCTCTCCTACGAGCAGTACTTC. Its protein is CASSNRGLSYEQYF.

The CDR3 DNA is TGTGCCATCAGTGAGCTGCAGGGACAGGGTAGCAATGAGCAGTTCTTC. Protein sequence: CAISELQGQGSNEQFF. V and J are TRBV10-3 and TRBJ2-1; 9 bases line up with TRBD1. The germline V gene has CDR1 ENHRY and CDR2 SYGVKD. With V trimmed by 2 bases and J by 6 bases, 8 bases remained unmatched. CDR3 length equals 16 residues.

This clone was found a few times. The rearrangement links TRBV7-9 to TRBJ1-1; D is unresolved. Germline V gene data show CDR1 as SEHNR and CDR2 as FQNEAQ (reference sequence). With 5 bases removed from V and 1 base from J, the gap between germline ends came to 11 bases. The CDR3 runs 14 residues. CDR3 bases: TGTGCCAGCAGCCCGGCCTGGAGGAACACTGAAGCTTTCTTT. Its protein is CASSPAWRNTEAFF.

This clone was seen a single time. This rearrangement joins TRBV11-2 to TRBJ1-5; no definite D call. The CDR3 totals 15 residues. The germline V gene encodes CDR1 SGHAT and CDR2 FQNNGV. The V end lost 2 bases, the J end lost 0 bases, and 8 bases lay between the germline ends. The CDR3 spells CASSLRQDSNQPQHF. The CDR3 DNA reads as TGTGCCAGCAGCTTACGGCAGGATAGCAATCAGCCCCAGCATTTT.

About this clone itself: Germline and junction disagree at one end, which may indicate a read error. The CDR3 DNA reads as TGTGCCAGCAGACAGACTAGCGGGAGACTCTTC. As protein: CASRQTSGRLF. The chain combines TRBV6-1 with TRBJ2-7; 12 nucleotides agree with TRBD2. CDR1 is MNHNS and CDR2 is SASEGT in the germline V gene. The CDR3 length is 11 residues.

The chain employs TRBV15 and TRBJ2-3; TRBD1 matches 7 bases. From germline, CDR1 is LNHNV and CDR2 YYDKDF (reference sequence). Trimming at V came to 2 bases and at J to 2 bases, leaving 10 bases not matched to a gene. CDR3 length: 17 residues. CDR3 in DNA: TGTGCCACCAGCAGATCGGCAGGGGGTAGTTTCACAGATACGCAGTATTTT. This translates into CATSRSAGGSFTDTQYF.